This T cell receptor (beta chain) derives from a study of T cells after yellow fever vaccination. General observations from the study: The CD4 compartment and the CD8 compartment contained a small share of clonotypes in common.

Using its own MiXCR run on the 5' RACE reads, TCRdb lists one record per CDR3 protein. Of 25,000 to 30,000 distinct CDR3 sequences listed, 5.5% to 8% are singletons. Only a few counts were recorded for this clonotype. V was clipped by 4 bases and J by 4 bases, with 19 bases between them. This CDR3 has 16 residues. Germline CDR1 reads SGHNT; CDR2 reads YYREEE (reference sequence). This sample comprised PBMCs, either bulk or a sorted T-cell subset (CD4+, CD8+, memory, or dextramer-sorted; not recorded which), obtained on the day of the yellow fever booster vaccination. The genes are TRBV5-4 and TRBJ2-3, with D possibly TRBD1 on 6 matching bases. The TCR was taken from a young man who received the YFV17D yellow fever vaccine. CDR3 sequence reads: CASSGGGAASSDTQYF. The CDR3 DNA is TGTGCCAGCAGCGGGGGCGGCGCGGCCTCATCAGATACGCAGTATTTT.